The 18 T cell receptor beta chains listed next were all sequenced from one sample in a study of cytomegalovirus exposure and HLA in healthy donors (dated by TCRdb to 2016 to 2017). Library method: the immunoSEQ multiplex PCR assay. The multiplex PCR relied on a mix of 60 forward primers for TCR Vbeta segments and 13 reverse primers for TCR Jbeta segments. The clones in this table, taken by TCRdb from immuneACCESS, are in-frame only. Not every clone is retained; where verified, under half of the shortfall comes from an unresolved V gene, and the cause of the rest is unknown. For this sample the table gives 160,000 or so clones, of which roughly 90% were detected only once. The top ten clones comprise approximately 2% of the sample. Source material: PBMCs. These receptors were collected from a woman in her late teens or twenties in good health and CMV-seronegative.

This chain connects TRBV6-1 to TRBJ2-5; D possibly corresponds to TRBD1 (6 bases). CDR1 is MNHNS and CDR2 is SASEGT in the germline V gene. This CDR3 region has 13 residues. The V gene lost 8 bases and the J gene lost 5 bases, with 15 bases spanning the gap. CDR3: CASQGWEGETQYF. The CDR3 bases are TGTGCCAGCCAGGGGTGGGAAGGGGAGACCCAGTACTTC.

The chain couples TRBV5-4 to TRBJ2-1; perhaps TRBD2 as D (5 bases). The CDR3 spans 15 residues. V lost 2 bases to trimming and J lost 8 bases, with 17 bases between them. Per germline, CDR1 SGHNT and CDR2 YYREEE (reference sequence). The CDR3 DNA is TGTGCCAGCAGCTTAGGCCTACTAGTATTCCATGAGCAGTTCTTC. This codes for CASSLGLLVFHEQFF. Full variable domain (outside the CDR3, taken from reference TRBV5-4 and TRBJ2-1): ETGVTQSPTHLIKTRGQQVTLRCSSQSGHNTVSWYQQALGQGPQFIFQYYREEENGRGNFPPRFSGLQFPNYSSELNVNALELDDSALYLCASSLGLLVFHEQFFGPGTRLTVL.

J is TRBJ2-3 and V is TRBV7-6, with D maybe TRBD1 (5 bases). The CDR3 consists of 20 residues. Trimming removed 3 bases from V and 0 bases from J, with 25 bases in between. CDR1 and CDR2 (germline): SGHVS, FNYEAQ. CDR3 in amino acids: CASSFHNRVYRPPSTDTQYF. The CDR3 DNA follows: TGTGCCAGCAGCTTCCACAATAGGGTCTACAGGCCCCCTAGCACAGATACGCAGTATTTT.

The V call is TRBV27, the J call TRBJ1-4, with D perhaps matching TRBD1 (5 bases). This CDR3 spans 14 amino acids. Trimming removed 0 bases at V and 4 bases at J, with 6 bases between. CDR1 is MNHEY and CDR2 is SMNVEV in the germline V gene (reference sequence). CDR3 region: CASSLSGVNEKLFF. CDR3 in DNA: TGTGCCAGCAGTTTATCAGGGGTTAATGAAAAACTGTTTTTT.

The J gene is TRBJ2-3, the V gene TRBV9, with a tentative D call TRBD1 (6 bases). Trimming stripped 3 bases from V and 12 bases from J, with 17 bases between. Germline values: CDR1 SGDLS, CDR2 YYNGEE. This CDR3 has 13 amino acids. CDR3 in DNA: TGTGCCAGCAGCGCTTCACAGGGCGTGAACCAGTATTTT. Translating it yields CASSASQGVNQYF.

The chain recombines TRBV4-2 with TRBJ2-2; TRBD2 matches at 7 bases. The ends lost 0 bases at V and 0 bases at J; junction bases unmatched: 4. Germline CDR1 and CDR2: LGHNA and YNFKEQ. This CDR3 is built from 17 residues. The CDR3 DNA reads TGTGCCAGCAGCCAAGATTTACGGGGGGCGAACACCGGGGAGCTGTTTTTT. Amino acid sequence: CASSQDLRGANTGELFF.

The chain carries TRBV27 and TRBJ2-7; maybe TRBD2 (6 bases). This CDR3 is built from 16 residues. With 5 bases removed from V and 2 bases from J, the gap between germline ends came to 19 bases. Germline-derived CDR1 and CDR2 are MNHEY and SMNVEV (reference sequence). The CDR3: CASSISGPSGAYEQYF. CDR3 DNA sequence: TGTGCCAGCAGTATTTCGGGACCGTCGGGGGCCTACGAGCAGTACTTC.

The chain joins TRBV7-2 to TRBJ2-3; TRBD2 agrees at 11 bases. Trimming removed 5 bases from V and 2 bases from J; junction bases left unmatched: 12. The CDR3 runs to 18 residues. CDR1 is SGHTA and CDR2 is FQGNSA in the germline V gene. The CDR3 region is CASSQLAGGEGSTDTQYF. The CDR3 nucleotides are TGTGCCAGCAGCCAATTAGCGGGAGGGGAGGGCTCCACAGATACGCAGTATTTT.

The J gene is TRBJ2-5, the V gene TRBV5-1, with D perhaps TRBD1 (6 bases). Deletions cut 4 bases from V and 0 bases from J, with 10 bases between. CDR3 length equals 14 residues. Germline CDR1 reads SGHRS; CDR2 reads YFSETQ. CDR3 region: CASSPTGNQETQYF. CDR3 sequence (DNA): TGCGCCAGCAGCCCAACAGGGAACCAAGAGACCCAGTACTTC.

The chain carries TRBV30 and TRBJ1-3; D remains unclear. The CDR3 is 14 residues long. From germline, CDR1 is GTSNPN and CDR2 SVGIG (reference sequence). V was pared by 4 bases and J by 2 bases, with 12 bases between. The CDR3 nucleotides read TGTGCCTGGATCACGGAGAGGGCTGGAAACACCATATATTTT. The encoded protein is CAWITERAGNTIYF.

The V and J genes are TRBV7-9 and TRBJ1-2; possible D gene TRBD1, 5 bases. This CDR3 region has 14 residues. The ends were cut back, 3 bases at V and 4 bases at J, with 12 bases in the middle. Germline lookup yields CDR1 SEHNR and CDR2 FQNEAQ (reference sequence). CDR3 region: CASSFGEGPYGYTF. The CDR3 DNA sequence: TGTGCCAGCAGCTTTGGGGAGGGACCCTATGGCTACACCTTC.

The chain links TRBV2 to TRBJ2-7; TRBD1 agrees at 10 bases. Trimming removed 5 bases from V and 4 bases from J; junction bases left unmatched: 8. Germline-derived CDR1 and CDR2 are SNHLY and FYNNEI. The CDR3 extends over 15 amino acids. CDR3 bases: TGTGCCAGCAGTTTTCCGGGACAGGGGATTTACGAGCAGTACTTC. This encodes CASSFPGQGIYEQYF.

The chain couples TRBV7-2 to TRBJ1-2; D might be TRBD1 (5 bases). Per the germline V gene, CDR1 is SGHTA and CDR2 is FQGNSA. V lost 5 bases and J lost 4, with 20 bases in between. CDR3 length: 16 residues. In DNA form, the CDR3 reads TGTGCCAGCAGCCCGACGGAGGGGCTCTCCCTCTATGGCTACACCTTC. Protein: CASSPTEGLSLYGYTF.

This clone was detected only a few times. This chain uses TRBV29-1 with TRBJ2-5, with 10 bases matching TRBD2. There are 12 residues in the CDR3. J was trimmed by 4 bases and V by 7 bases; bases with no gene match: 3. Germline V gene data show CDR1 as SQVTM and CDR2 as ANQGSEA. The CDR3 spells CSALAGGETQYF. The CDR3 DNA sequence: TGCAGCGCCTTAGCGGGGGGAGAGACCCAGTACTTC.

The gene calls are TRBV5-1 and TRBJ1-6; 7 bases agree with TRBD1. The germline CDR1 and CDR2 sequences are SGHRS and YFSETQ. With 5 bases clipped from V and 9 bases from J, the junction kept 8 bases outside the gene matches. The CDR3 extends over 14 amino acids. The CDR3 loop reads CASSPGTEGSPLHF. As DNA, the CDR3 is TGCGCCAGCAGTCCTGGGACAGAGGGTTCACCCCTCCACTTT. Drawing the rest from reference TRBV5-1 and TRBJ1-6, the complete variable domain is KAGVTQTPRYLIKTRGQQVTLSCSPISGHRSVSWYQQTPGQGLQFLFEYFSETQRNKGNFPGRFSGRQFSNSRSEMNVSTLELGDSALYLCASSPGTEGSPLHFGNGTRLTVT.

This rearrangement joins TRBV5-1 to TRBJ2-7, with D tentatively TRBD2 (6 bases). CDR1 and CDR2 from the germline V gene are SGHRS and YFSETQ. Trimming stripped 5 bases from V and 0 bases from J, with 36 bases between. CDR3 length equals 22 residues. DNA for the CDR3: TGCGCCAGCAGATTGCGGGCAGGAGGGGACGAGTCTGGCGGGACGAGCTCCTACGAGCAGTACTTC. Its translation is CASRLRAGGDESGGTSSYEQYF.

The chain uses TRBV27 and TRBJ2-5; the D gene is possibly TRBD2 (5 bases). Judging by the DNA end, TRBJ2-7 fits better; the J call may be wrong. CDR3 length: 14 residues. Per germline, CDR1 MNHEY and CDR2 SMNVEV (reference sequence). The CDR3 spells CASSSRVISYEQYF. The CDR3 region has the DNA TGTGCCAGCAGTTCGCGGGTAATTTCCTACGAGCAGTACTTC.

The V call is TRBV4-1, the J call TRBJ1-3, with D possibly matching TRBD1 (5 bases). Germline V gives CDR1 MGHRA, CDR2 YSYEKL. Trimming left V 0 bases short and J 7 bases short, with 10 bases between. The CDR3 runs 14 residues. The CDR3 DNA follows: TGCGCCAGCAGCCAAGACCCAGGGTGGAACACCATATATTTT. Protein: CASSQDPGWNTIYF.